Sequencing of this T cell receptor (beta chain) was carried out in a study of blood T cell repertoires in COVID-19. Study-wide context: Acute and convalescent COVID-19 samples came from the United States, Italy and Spain. Sources were T cells, B-cell-depleted T cells, or PBMCs; the material itself was cDNA or gDNA.

Categorization into cohorts depended on clinical history that participants reported. The V gene's germline CDR1 is MNHEY and CDR2 SVGEGT. V lost 4 bases to trimming and J lost 3 bases, with 16 bases between them. The length of the CDR3 is 15 residues. Study processing details: Estimation of nucleated cell counts relied on the amplification of reference gene primers. Method: immunoSEQ multiplex PCR; TCRdb's copy keeps in-frame clones and lacks some. V and J calls and clone size follow that table, whereas D and trimming were derived from the DNA. The sample yields some 270,000 clones, 89% seen once. The sequenced material came from PBMCs or T cells enriched from blood (not recorded which). V and J are TRBV6-2 or TRBV6-3 and TRBJ2-7; no reliable D call. This TCR derives from a woman between 35 and 50 years old who had recovered from COVID-19. CDR3 loop: CASSSHLNRRYEQYF. CDR3 DNA sequence: TGTGCCAGCAGTTCCCACCTTAACAGACGCTACGAGCAGTACTTC.